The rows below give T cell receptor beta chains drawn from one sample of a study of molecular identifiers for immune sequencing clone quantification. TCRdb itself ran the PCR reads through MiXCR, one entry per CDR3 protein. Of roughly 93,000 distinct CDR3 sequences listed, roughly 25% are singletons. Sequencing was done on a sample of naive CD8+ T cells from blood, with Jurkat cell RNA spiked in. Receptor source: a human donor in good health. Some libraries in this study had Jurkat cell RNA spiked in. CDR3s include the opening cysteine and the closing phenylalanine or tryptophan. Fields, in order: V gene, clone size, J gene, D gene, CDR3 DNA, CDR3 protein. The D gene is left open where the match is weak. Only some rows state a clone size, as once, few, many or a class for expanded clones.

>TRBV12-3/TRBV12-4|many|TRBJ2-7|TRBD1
TGTGCCAGCACCCTGGGGACAGGAGTCCACGAGCAGTACTTC
CASTLGTGVHEQYF
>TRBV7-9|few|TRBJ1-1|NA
TGTGCCAGCCTGCTGGAGAACACTGAAGCTTTCTTT
CASLLENTEAFF
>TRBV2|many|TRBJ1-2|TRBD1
TGTGCCAGCAGTGAGGGACAGGGGTCGCAGTATGGCTACACCTTC
CASSEGQGSQYGYTF
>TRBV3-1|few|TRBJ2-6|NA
TGTGCCAGCAGCCTCGAGGCGATCTCTGGGGCCAACGTCCTGACTTTC
CASSLEAISGANVLTF
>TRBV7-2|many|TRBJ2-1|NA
TGTGCCAGCACCCTTAAAATCTCGTCTAGCCCTTACAATGAGCAGTTCTTC
CASTLKISSSPYNEQFF
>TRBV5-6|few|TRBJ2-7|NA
TGTGCCAGCAGCAGAAAAACAGGGTTCTGGGTTTACGAGCAGTACTTC
CASSRKTGFWVYEQYF
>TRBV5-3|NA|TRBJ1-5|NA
TGTGCCAGCAGCCGAAGTCAAGGGGATAGACAGCCCCAGCATTTT
CASSRSQGDRQPQHF
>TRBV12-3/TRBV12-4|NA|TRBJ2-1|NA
TGTGCCAGCAGCCGCGCTAGTGAGGGATTAAATGAGCAGTTCTTC
CASSRASEGLNEQFF
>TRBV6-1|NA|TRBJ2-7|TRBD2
TGTGCCAGCAGTGAATATAGCGGGAGGCATATCGGGAACTACGAGCAGTACTTC
CASSEYSGRHIGNYEQYF
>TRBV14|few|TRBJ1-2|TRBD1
TGTGCCAGCAGCCGCACAGGGGGACCTCGCTATGGCTACACCTTC
CASSRTGGPRYGYTF
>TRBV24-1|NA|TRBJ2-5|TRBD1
TGTGCCACCAGGAGGGACAGCCAAGAGACCCAGTACTTC
CATRRDSQETQYF
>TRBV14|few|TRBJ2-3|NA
TGTGCCAGCAGCCAACGTGACAGTTCCCTCACAGATACGCAGTATTTT
CASSQRDSSLTDTQYF
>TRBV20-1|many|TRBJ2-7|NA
TGCAGTGCTCGGGAACACTACGAGCAGTACTTC
CSAREHYEQYF
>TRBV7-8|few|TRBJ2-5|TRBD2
TGTGCCAGCAGCTTAATTTTCGGGGGGACGTGGGAGACCCAGTACTTC
CASSLIFGGTWETQYF
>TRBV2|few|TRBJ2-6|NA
TGTGCCAGCGGCCAGCCGGGGGCTGGGGCCAACGTCCTGACTTTC
CASGQPGAGANVLTF
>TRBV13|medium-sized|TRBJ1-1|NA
TGTGCCAGCAGATCGAGAGGGGGAGTGAACACTGAAGCTTTCTTT
CASRSRGGVNTEAFF
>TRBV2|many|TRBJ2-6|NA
TGTGCCAGCAAGACAGCGGTTGGGGCCAACGTCCTGACTTTC
CASKTAVGANVLTF
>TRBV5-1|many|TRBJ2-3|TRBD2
TGCGCCAGCAGCCCCTTACCGGGACTAGCGGGGTTCACAGATACGCAGTATTTT
CASSPLPGLAGFTDTQYF
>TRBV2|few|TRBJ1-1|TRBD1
TGTGCCAGCAGCCGGACAGGGGAGAACACTGAAGCTTTCTTT
CASSRTGENTEAFF
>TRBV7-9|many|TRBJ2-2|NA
TGTGCCAGCAAGGTCCCGGGACCTTATCCCGGGGAGCTGTTTTTT
CASKVPGPYPGELFF
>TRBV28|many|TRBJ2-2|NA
TGTGCCAGCAGTTTTCGTGCGACGGGGGAGCTGTTTTTT
CASSFRATGELFF
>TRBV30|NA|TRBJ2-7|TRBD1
TGTGCCTGGGGGGTTTGGGACAGGGGATTTGAGCAGTACTTC
CAWGVWDRGFEQYF
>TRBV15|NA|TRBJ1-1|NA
TGTGCCACCAGCAGAAGACAGGTAGGCACTGAAGCTTTCTTT
CATSRRQVGTEAFF
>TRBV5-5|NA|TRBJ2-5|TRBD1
TGTGCCAGCCGCTACCCCGAGTGGACAGGGGGCGCGGAGACCCAGTACTTC
CASRYPEWTGGAETQYF
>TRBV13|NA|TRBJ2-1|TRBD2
TGTGCCAGCAGCTTTAGCGGGAATACCTACAATGAGCAGTTCTTC
CASSFSGNTYNEQFF
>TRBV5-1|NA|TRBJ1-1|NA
TGCGCCAGCAGCACCGGTTGGGATAAAACTTTCTTT
CASSTGWDKTFF
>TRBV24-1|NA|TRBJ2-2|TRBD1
TGTGCCACCAGTGATGGGCCGGGACAGGGGACACCCGGGGAGCTGTTTTTT
CATSDGPGQGTPGELFF
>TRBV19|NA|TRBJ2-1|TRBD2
TGTGCCAGTAGTAGGGGGACTAGGGGGTTGAATGAGCAGTTCTTC
CASSRGTRGLNEQFF
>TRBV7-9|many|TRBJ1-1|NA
TGTGCCAGCAGCTTAATGCAGGGAATGAACACTGAAGCTTTCTTT
CASSLMQGMNTEAFF
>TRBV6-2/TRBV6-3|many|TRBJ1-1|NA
TGTGCCAGCAGCCCGGAAAGGATGAACACTGAAGCTTTCTTT
CASSPERMNTEAFF
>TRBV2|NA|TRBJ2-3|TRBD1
TGTGCCAGCAGTGAATTAGGGACAGGGGGAGATACGCAGTATTTT
CASSELGTGGDTQYF
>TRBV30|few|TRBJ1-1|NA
TGTGCCTATTGGACGGTTAACACTGAAGCTTTCTTT
CAYWTVNTEAFF
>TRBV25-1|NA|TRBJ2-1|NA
TGTGCCAGTCAACATAAGGCCTACAATGAGCAGTTCTTC
CASQHKAYNEQFF
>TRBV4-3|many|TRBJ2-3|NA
TGCGCCAGCAGCCAAGATAGGGTCGAGCGTCCGAGCACAGATACGCAGTATTTT
CASSQDRVERPSTDTQYF